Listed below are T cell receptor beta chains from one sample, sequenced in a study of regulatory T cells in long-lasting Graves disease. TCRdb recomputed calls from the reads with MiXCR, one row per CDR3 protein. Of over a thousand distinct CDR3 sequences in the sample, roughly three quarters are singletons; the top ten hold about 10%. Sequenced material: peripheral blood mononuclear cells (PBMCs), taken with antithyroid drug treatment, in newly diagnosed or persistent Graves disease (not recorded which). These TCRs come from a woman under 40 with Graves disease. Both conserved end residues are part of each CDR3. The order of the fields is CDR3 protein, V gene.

CASSGQGWGGNQPQHF | TRBV10-1
CASSPGTSGTGEQFF | TRBV11-1
CASSRVSGDQSYEQYF | TRBV7-6
CASSLGAVTETQYF | TRBV7-2
CASSSGQASSYEQYF | TRBV7-9
CASSLSPRTDTQYF | TRBV7-2
CATSRDRRGTASNQPQHF | TRBV15
CASSPGNRGLGTGELFF | TRBV11-2
CSVEGRTSGKSSYNEQFF | TRBV29-1
CASSPSGTSYEQYF | TRBV11-1
CASSYSSFPQETQYF | TRBV6-2/TRBV6-3
CAISDSRGWVNEQFF | TRBV10-3
CSVDSRGVTDTQYF | TRBV29-1
CASSQRESNYEQYF | TRBV12-3/TRBV12-4
CASSLTSGSRTDTQYF | TRBV5-2
CASSYDRVTDTQYF | TRBV27
CAISPERGLTLEETQYF | TRBV10-3
CSVTLSGSLYEQYF | TRBV29-1
CASSEEPGGGQPQHF | TRBV6-1
CASSYRENNEQFF | TRBV19
CASSLGPREAGTDTQYF | TRBV7-2
CASSLYKVAGGPDNEQFF | TRBV28
CASGLVSSGSYNEQFF | TRBV12-5
CAWSTGPLIAGFDGELFF | TRBV30
CASSLVLGYNEQFF | TRBV28
CASSLGYEQYF | TRBV27
CASSEAEWDIRLTF | TRBV25-1
CASSSNLAGAFNQETQYF | TRBV11-1
CASSLSPLGGEQYF | TRBV27
CASSLGHSPGDVYNEQFF | TRBV11-2
CASSRDQRRDTQYF | TRBV7-8
CASGITAAEAFF | TRBV5-1
CASSPRRSPYEQYF | TRBV5-4
CATSPRTGVADTQYF | TRBV24-1
CASSEPGLAATYEQYF | TRBV25-1
CASSQAQGADGYTF | TRBV4-1
CASSLGREADEQFF | TRBV7-6
CASSPGLSYNEQFF | TRBV11-1
CSAWTSGSSYEQYF | TRBV20-1
CSVSGDWGYTF | TRBV29-1
CASSWSGGHYEQYF | TRBV27
CASSPSGAGTDTQYF | TRBV28
CASSERDYEQYF | TRBV19
CSVEGVLGAGELFF | TRBV29-1
CSVRLRDSSLWRYTF | TRBV29-1